In its sample, the clone carrying this T cell receptor (beta chain) was seen a few times. Its specificity is unknown. This sample was taken from a study of cytomegalovirus exposure and HLA in healthy donors. About the research overall: Previous work identified roughly 120 million unique TCR beta sequences from about 179 million T cells. Whole-study results and caveats: Reported findings show TCR beta sequences accurately forecast HLA-A and HLA-B alleles in most subjects. Association of a missense DCLRE1C variant with TCR beta V- and J-gene trimming was reported in a later analysis.

The study ran its PCR with 60 Vbeta and 13 Jbeta primers. Profiled with immunoSEQ multiplex PCR; TCRdb holds only in-frame clones, not every one. The sample lists 110,000 to 150,000 clones, roughly 74% occurring once. Trimming shortened V by 3 bases and J by 10 bases, and 9 bases separated the two germline ends. The CDR3 runs to 11 residues. Germline V gene lookup returns CDR1 SNHLY and CDR2 FYNNEI. This receptor was taken from a man aged 40-50 years in good health and CMV-seronegative. The material sequenced was PBMCs. The chain employs TRBV2 and TRBJ1-1; D not resolved. CDR3 sequence: CASSDVRRAFF. As DNA, the CDR3 is TGTGCCAGCAGTGATGTGCGAAGAGCTTTCTTT.